This TCR beta chain emerged from a study of T cell responses to AZD1222 COVID-19 vaccine. The CDR3 has 15 amino acids. Germline V gives CDR1 SGDLS, CDR2 YYNGEE. V dropped 3 bases and J dropped 4; count of bases not matched to a gene: 6. The protocol was immunoSEQ multiplex PCR, while the TCRdb copy is restricted to in-frame clones and leaves out a portion. The sample includes around 58,000 clones, about 90% of them seen just once. This TCR was recovered from an adult who received the AZD1222 COVID-19 vaccine. Here the sequenced sample was peripheral blood, taken 28 days after the second AZD1222 dose. The chain has TRBV9 and TRBJ1-5; TRBD1 matches at 8 bases. This CDR3 reads CASSATGGGNQPQHF. The CDR3 DNA reads TGTGCCAGCAGCGCAACAGGGGGAGGTAATCAGCCCCAGCATTTT.